Listed below are T cell receptor beta chains from one sample, sequenced in a study of blood T cell repertoires in COVID-19. Only in-frame clones appear in the TCRdb table, and some are missing; sequencing was by immunoSEQ multiplex PCR. The table records 450,000 to 500,000 clones, 75% to 90% of them present only once. Sequencing used PBMCs or T cells enriched from blood (not recorded which). The receptors originated from a woman in her fifties or sixties who had recovered from COVID-19. The CDR3 runs from the conserved cysteine through the conserved F or W. The D gene is left open where the match is weak. Size is stated for part of the rows, as once, few or many counts, or as a class when the clone is expanded.

D	V	length	J	size	DNA	CDR3
-	TRBV4-2	15	TRBJ1-6	-	TGTGCCAGCAGCCAAGATGTTCAGGGTGGGTCACCCCTCCACTTT	CASSQDVQGGSPLHF
-	TRBV24-1	12	TRBJ2-5	-	TGTGCCACCAGTGATTTGGAGGAGACCCAGTACTTC	CATSDLEETQYF
TRBD1	TRBV24-1	16	TRBJ2-3	-	TGTGCCACCAGTGATTCTTCGGGACAGGGAACAGATACGCAGTATTTT	CATSDSSGQGTDTQYF
-	TRBV5-1	14	TRBJ2-3	-	TGCGCCAGCGCCCGGAGCAGCCCCACAGATACGCAGTATTTT	CASARSSPTDTQYF
-	TRBV21-1	16	TRBJ2-1	-	TGTGCCAGCAGCAAAGAGATGACTAGCGGGTGGCATGAGCAGTTCTTC	CASSKEMTSGWHEQFF
-	TRBV28	14	TRBJ1-1	-	TGTGCCAGCGGGCATGACAGGCCGAACACTGAAGCTTTCTTT	CASGHDRPNTEAFF
TRBD1	TRBV4-1	17	TRBJ1-3	-	TGCGCCAGCAGCCCCGGGACAGCGATTATATCTGGAAACACCATATATTTT	CASSPGTAIISGNTIYF
-	TRBV11-2	15	TRBJ1-6	-	TGTGCCAGCAGCTTAATATCGGGGGGCGGTTCACCCCTCCACTTT	CASSLISGGGSPLHF
-	TRBV28	16	TRBJ1-6	-	TGTGCCAGCACCCCCCTGGAGAGCTCCTATAATTCACCCCTCCACTTT	CASTPLESSYNSPLHF
-	TRBV6-5	16	TRBJ1-2	-	TGTGCCAGCAGTTACTCGAGCGGGGCAGGGTTGGGAGGCTACACCTTC	CASSYSSGAGLGGYTF
TRBD1	TRBV9	15	TRBJ2-1	-	TGTGCCAGCAGCGTGTCGACAGGGTTGGGCAATGAGCAGTTCTTC	CASSVSTGLGNEQFF
TRBD1	TRBV12-3/TRBV12-4	13	TRBJ2-7	-	TGTGCCAGCAGCCTAAGGTCAGGGGGTGAAAGGTACTTC	CASSLRSGGERYF
-	TRBV12-5	17	TRBJ2-1	-	TGTGCTAGTGGTTCTATCCGACGGGTACTCGGGAGCGATGAGCAGTTCTTC	CASGSIRRVLGSDEQFF
TRBD2	TRBV12-3/TRBV12-4	13	TRBJ2-3	-	TGTGCCAGCAGTCGGGGGGGGGCAGATACGCAGTATTTT	CASSRGGADTQYF
TRBD2	TRBV5-1	15	TRBJ2-3	-	TGCGCCAGCAGCCAGCCTAGCGGGGAGTCAGATACGCAGTATTTT	CASSQPSGESDTQYF
TRBD1	TRBV27	17	TRBJ1-6	once	TGTGCCAGCAGCATCAACCGGGACAGCTCCTATAATTCACCCCTCCACTTT	CASSINRDSSYNSPLHF
-	TRBV30	12	TRBJ2-2	-	TGTGCCTGGAATAGAGACACCGGGGAGCTGTTTTTT	CAWNRDTGELFF
-	TRBV29-1	11	TRBJ2-1	-	TGCAGCGTTGAAGTGCGGAATGAGCAGTTCTTC	CSVEVRNEQFF
-	TRBV11-2	14	TRBJ2-7	-	TGTGCCAGCAGCGTAACGGATGACATATCCGAGCAGTACTTC	CASSVTDDISEQYF
-	TRBV14	18	TRBJ2-1	-	TGTGCCAGCAGCCAAGAAGTCGGTGGGGGAGGCTCCTACAATGAGCAGTTCTTC	CASSQEVGGGGSYNEQFF
-	TRBV25-1	15	TRBJ1-3	-	TGTGCCAGCAGTACAGGGTATCTCTCTGGAAACACCATATATTTT	CASSTGYLSGNTIYF
TRBD1	TRBV2	14	TRBJ1-1	-	TGTGCCAGCAGCGCACAGGGGAGGAACACTGAAGCTTTCTTT	CASSAQGRNTEAFF
TRBD2	TRBV7-9	14	TRBJ2-3	-	TGTGCCAGCAGCTTAGGACTAGCGGGGAACGAGGAGTATTTT	CASSLGLAGNEEYF
TRBD1	TRBV5-1	16	TRBJ2-3	once	TGCGCCAGCAGCTTTCGGGACAGGGGGCGCACAGATACGCAGTATTTT	CASSFRDRGRTDTQYF